The following is a T cell receptor beta chain sequence with its context. Its specificity is not known. This CDR3 comprises 14 residues. CDR1 is MDHEN and CDR2 is SYDVKM in the germline V gene. V lost 6 bases, J lost 1 base, and 12 bases lay in between. It was at deep level that the assay was run. Profiled with immunoSEQ multiplex PCR; TCRdb holds only in-frame clones, not every one. The sample consists of fewer than 850,000 clones, 96% of them appearing once. These data come from a study of shared clonotypes between healthy human individuals. Study results and caveats: What limited the represented genetic and exposure-history diversity was the small number of donors. Estimated richness values were generally larger in naive subsets than in memory subsets. Sequencing depth was a factor that was expected to affect clonotype sharing among donors.

In the naive CD8 group, cells lacked CD45RO and were positively selected for CCR7, so terminally differentiated effector memory CD45RA+ cells were left out. What was sequenced was naive CD8+ T cells sorted from blood. This chain joins TRBV28 and TRBJ1-2, with D uncertain. This sequence originates from a man aged 30 to 39 in good health. DNA for the CDR3: TGTGCCAGCAGGCCACCGATTAATAACTATGGCTACACCTTC. Translated: CASRPPINNYGYTF.